This TCR beta chain is drawn from a study of Ad26.COV2.S vaccination and SARS-CoV-2 variants. The CDR3 is 15 amino acids. The ends were cut back, 2 bases at V and 3 bases at J, with 10 bases in the middle. The germline V gene has CDR1 MGHRA and CDR2 YSYEKL. Treatment reported: around 19 received Ad26.COV2.S at low or high dose, single or two shots; 5 received placebo; per-sample allocation not given. Samples were taken on day 63 after the first vaccine or placebo injection. Profiled with immunoSEQ multiplex PCR; TCRdb holds only in-frame clones, not every one. The data contain about 350,000 clones, about 89% of them singletons.

The sample in question was peripheral blood, obtained in a trial of Ad26.COV2.S vaccine versus placebo. The rearrangement uses TRBV4-1 and TRBJ2-2; D is possibly TRBD2 (6 bases). The receptor was derived from a person aged 18-60 years who received the Ad26.COV2.S COVID-19 vaccine or a placebo. This CDR3 reads CASSQRDFDTGELFF. Written as DNA, the CDR3 is TGCGCCAGCAGCCAAAGGGACTTCGACACCGGGGAGCTGTTTTTT.